The TCR beta chain under discussion was sequenced for a study of blood T cell repertoires in COVID-19. The wider study: Whether acute or convalescent, the COVID-19 samples came from the United States, Italy and Spain. T cells, B-cell-depleted T cells, or PBMCs supplied cDNA or gDNA.

Original data processing: Reference gene primer amplification in the assay estimated nucleated cell counts. Using immunoSEQ multiplex PCR, the repertoire was profiled, and TCRdb retains in-frame clones only, with some absent. Clone size and the V and J calls come from that table; the DNA yielded D and trimming. The table has roughly 83,000 clones, more than 85% seen once. The CDR3 sequence is 11 residues long. CDR1 is DFQATT and CDR2 is SNEGSKA in the germline V gene (reference sequence). V was cut by 7 bases and J by 1 base, with 6 bases left in between. The sequenced material came from peripheral blood. The rearrangement uses TRBV20-1 and TRBJ2-3, with D perhaps TRBD1 (5 bases). This clonotype was sampled from a man at least 80 years old with active or convalescent COVID-19. The CDR3 bases are TGCAGTGGCAGGGGCACAGATACGCAGTATTTT. Translating gives CSGRGTDTQYF.